Below are 6 T cell receptor beta chains sequenced from a single sample in a study of blood T cell repertoires in COVID-19. Assay: immunoSEQ multiplex PCR; the TCRdb copy retains only in-frame clones and omits some. The data show roughly 250,000 clones, more than 70% seen once. Sequencing was done on a sample of peripheral blood. These receptors came from a woman aged 40 to 55 who had recovered from COVID-19.

CDR3 sequence reads: CASSPGTAWEKLFF. The CDR3 DNA is TGTGCCAGCTCACCTGGGACAGCCTGGGAAAAACTGTTTTTT. The chain joins TRBV18 to TRBJ1-4; 7 bases match TRBD1. CDR3 length: 14 residues. In germline, CDR1 is KGHSH, CDR2 LQKENI. V shed 3 bases and J 8 bases; nucleotides not matched to a gene: 6. Drawing the rest from reference TRBV18 and TRBJ1-4, the complete variable domain is NAGVMQNPRHLVRRRGQEARLRCSPMKGHSHVYWYRQLPEEGLKFMVYLQKENIIDESGMPKERFSAEFPKEGPSILRIQQVVRGDSAAYFCASSPGTAWEKLFFGSGTQLSVL.

The CDR3 coding sequence is TGTGCCAGCAGGGGGACTAGCGGGAGGGGGAGGTCCTACAATGAGCAGTTCTTC. Amino acid sequence: CASRGTSGRGRSYNEQFF. This chain connects TRBV7-2 to TRBJ2-1, with 16 bases that match TRBD2. Germline CDR1 is SGHTA and CDR2 is FQGNSA. This CDR3 is 18 amino acids long. J gave up 1 base and V 6 bases, and 6 bases lay outside the gene matches.

This rearrangement joins TRBV30 to TRBJ2-1, with 11 bases lining up with TRBD2. Per germline, CDR1 GTSNPN and CDR2 SVGIG (reference sequence). V trimming: 4 bases; J trimming: 12 bases; junction bases outside the gene matches: 8. The CDR3 spans 13 residues. CDR3 DNA: TGTGCCTGGATGGGACTAGCGGTTAGTACGCAGTTCTTC. Encoded protein: CAWMGLAVSTQFF.

V gene TRBV5-1 combines with J gene TRBJ2-1, with 11 nucleotides matching TRBD2. This CDR3 has 15 amino acids. V lost 4 bases to trimming and J lost 7 bases; unmatched junction nucleotides: 7. The germline V gene encodes CDR1 SGHRS and CDR2 YFSETQ. The CDR3 bases are TGCGCCAGCAGCCTAATAGCGGGAGGGGATAATGAGCAGTTCTTC. This translates into CASSLIAGGDNEQFF.

The J gene is TRBJ2-3, the V gene TRBV27, with TRBD1 as a possible D gene (6 bases). This CDR3 spans 17 amino acids. Germline CDR1 reads MNHEY; CDR2 reads SMNVEV (reference sequence). The ends were cut back, 9 bases at V and 2 bases at J, with 24 bases in the middle. This chain's CDR3 is CARIYPPHRDPTDTQYF. The DNA of the CDR3 is TGTGCCAGGATATACCCCCCTCACAGGGATCCCACAGATACGCAGTATTTT.

The chain joins TRBV9 to TRBJ1-3; D is unresolved. The germline gives CDR1 SGDLS, CDR2 YYNGEE. CDR3 size: 16 residues. The V end was cut by 0 bases, the J end by 0 bases, with 10 bases between. DNA of the CDR3: TGTGCCAGCAGCGTAGGCGTCTCCTTCTCTGGAAACACCATATATTTT. It codes for CASSVGVSFSGNTIYF.